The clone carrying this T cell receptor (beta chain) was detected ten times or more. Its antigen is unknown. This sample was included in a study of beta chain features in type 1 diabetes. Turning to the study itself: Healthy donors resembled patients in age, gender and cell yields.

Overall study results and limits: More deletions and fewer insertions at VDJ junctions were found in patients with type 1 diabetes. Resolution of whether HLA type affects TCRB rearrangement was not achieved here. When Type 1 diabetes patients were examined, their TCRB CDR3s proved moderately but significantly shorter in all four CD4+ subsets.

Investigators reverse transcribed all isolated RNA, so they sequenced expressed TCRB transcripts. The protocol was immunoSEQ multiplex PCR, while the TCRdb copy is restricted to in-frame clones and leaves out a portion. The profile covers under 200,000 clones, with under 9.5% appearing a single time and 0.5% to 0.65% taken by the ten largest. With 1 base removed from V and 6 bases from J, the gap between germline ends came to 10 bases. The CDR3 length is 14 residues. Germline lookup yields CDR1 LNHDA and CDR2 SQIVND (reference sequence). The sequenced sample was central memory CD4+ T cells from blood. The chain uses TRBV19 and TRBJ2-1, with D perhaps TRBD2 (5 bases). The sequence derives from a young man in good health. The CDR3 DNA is TGTGCCAGTAGTATAGCGCTAGCAAGCAATGAGCAGTTCTTC. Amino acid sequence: CASSIALASNEQFF.